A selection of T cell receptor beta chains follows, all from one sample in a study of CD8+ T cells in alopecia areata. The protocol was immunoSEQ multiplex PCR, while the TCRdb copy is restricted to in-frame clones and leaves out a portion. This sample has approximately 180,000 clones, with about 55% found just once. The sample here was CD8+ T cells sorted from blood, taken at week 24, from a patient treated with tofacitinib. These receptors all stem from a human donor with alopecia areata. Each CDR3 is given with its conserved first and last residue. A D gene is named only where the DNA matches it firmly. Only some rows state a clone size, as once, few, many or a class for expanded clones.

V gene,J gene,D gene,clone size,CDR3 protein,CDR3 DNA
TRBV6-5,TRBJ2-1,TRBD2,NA,CASTAGSGMNEQFF,TGTGCCAGCACCGCGGGTAGCGGGATGAATGAGCAGTTCTTC
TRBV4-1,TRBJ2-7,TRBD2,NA,CASSQKRGGSYEQYF,TGCGCCAGCAGCCAGAAGCGGGGGGGCTCCTACGAGCAGTACTTC
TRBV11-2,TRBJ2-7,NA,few,CASSLDRNEQYF,TGTGCCAGCAGCCTTGACAGAAACGAGCAGTACTTC
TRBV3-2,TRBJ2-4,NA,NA,CASSLIQYF,TGTGCCAGCAGCCTAATTCAGTACTTC
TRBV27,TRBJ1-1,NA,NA,CASSLGSNTEAFF,TGTGCCAGCAGTTTAGGGTCGAACACTGAAGCTTTCTTT
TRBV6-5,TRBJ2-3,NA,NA,CASSYVDDTDTQYF,TGTGCCAGCAGTTACGTGGACGACACAGATACGCAGTATTTT
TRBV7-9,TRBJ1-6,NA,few,CASSLTGDSPLHF,TGTGCCAGCAGCTTGACCGGAGATTCACCCCTCCACTTT
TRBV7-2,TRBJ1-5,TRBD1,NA,CASRSGTGLAQPQHF,TGTGCCAGCAGGTCCGGGACAGGGCTGGCTCAGCCCCAGCATTTT
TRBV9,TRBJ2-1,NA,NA,CASSVEGRTVNEQFF,TGTGCCAGCAGCGTAGAGGGGCGGACAGTTAATGAGCAGTTCTTC
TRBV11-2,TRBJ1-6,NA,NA,CASSLKSGAPGHNSPLHF,TGTGCCAGCAGCTTAAAGTCAGGGGCCCCGGGCCATAATTCACCCCTCCACTTT
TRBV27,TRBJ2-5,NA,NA,CASSPSSGVIETQYF,TGTGCCAGCAGTCCTTCCTCGGGGGTAATCGAGACCCAGTACTTC
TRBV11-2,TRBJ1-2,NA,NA,CASSLGGYGYTF,TGTGCCAGCAGCTTAGGGGGATATGGCTACACCTTC
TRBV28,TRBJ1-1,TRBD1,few,CASRSPGGRPTEAFF,TGTGCCAGCAGATCCCCAGGGGGGCGCCCCACTGAAGCTTTCTTT
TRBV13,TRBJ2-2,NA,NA,CASSRSSGLDTGELFF,TGTGCCAGCAGCCGAAGTAGCGGACTCGACACCGGGGAGCTGTTTTTT
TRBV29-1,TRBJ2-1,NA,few,CSVVTSSYNEQFF,TGCAGCGTTGTCACGAGCTCCTACAATGAGCAGTTCTTC
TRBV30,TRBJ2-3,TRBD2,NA,CAWQLAGVTDTQYF,TGTGCCTGGCAACTAGCGGGGGTCACAGATACGCAGTATTTT
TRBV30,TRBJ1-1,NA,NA,CAWSVGRGAEAFF,TGTGCCTGGAGTGTAGGGAGAGGAGCTGAAGCTTTCTTT
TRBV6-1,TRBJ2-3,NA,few,CASSDRVAGTDTQYF,TGTGCCAGCAGCGACCGGGTAGCGGGCACAGATACGCAGTATTTT
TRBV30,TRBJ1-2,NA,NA,CAWNEGSYGYTF,TGTGCCTGGAATGAGGGAAGCTATGGCTACACCTTC
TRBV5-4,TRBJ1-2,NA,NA,CASSLGADYTF,TGTGCCAGCAGCTTGGGTGCAGACTACACCTTC
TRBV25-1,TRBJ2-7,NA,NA,CASSDQGTYEQYF,TGTGCCAGCAGTGACCAGGGAACCTACGAGCAGTACTTC
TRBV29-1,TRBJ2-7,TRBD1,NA,CSARDRVHEQYF,TGCAGCGCCCGGGACAGGGTCCACGAGCAGTACTTC
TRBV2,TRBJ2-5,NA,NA,CASSGDQMNPGEETQYF,TGTGCCAGCAGTGGAGATCAGATGAACCCAGGGGAAGAGACCCAGTACTTC
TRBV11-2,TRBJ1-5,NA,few,CASSLDGGTQPQHF,TGTGCCAGCAGCTTAGATGGGGGGACTCAGCCCCAGCATTTT
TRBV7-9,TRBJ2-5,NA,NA,CASSFGGNQETQYF,TGTGCCAGCAGCTTCGGGGGAAACCAAGAGACCCAGTACTTC
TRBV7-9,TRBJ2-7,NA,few,CASSLTYEQYF,TGTGCCAGCAGCTTGACCTACGAGCAGTACTTC
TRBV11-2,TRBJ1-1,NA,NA,CASSLQTGLGAEAFF,TGTGCCAGCAGCTTGCAAACCGGACTTGGGGCTGAAGCTTTCTTT
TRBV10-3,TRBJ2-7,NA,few,CAISESWTGPSYEQYF,TGTGCCATCAGTGAGTCTTGGACGGGCCCATCCTACGAGCAGTACTTC
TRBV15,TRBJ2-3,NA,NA,CATSRDRFGGTDTQYF,TGTGCCACCAGCAGAGATCGATTTGGGGGCACAGATACGCAGTATTTT
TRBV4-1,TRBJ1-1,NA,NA,CASSVGPEGTEAFF,TGCGCCAGCTCCGTAGGGCCCGAGGGGACTGAAGCTTTCTTT
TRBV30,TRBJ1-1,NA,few,CAWTDSSEAFF,TGTGCCTGGACGGACAGTTCTGAAGCTTTCTTT
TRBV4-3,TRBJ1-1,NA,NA,CASSQDLGLSEAFF,TGCGCCAGCAGCCAAGACCTGGGCCTATCTGAAGCTTTCTTT
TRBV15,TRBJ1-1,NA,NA,CATSPTVNTEAFF,TGTGCCACCAGCCCTACGGTGAACACTGAAGCTTTCTTT
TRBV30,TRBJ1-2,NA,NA,CAWSVNSGYTF,TGTGCCTGGAGTGTTAACAGCGGCTACACCTTC
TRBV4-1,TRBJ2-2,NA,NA,CASSQNTGELFF,TGCGCCAGCAGCCAAAACACCGGGGAGCTGTTTTTT
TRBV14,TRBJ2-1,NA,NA,CASSQMVRGDEQFF,TGTGCCAGCAGCCAAATGGTGAGGGGCGATGAGCAGTTCTTC
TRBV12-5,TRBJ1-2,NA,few,CASGLGQTGYTF,TGTGCTAGTGGTTTAGGACAGACGGGCTACACCTTC
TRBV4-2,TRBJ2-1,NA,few,CASSPPYSGGNEQFF,TGTGCCAGCAGCCCCCCGTATAGTGGTGGTAATGAGCAGTTCTTC
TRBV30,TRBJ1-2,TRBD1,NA,CAWSGFTGESGYTF,TGTGCCTGGAGTGGATTTACAGGGGAGTCGGGCTACACCTTC
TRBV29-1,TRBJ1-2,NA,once,CSVAEDSKINGYTF,TGCAGCGTGGCCGAGGACAGTAAGATTAATGGCTACACCTTC
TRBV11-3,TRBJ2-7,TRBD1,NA,CASSAGQGSYEQYF,TGTGCCAGCAGCGCTGGACAGGGAAGCTACGAGCAGTACTTC
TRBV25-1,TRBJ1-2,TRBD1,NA,CASSPGTDGYTF,TGTGCCAGCAGTCCCGGGACAGATGGCTACACCTTC
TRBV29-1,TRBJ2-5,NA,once,CSVEDLGETQYF,TGCAGCGTTGAAGATCTGGGAGAGACCCAGTACTTC